A single sample gave rise to the 13 T cell receptor beta chains below, sequenced in a study of OX40 agonist ivuxolimab in advanced cancers. Sequencing was performed with immunoSEQ multiplex PCR; in TCRdb, only in-frame clones are kept and a portion is missing. The sample contains 59,000 or so clones, roughly 82% of which appear only once. This material consisted of CD4+ or CD8+ T cells sorted from blood, taken in a trial of the OX40 agonist ivuxolimab. Every receptor here comes from an adult with an advanced solid tumor such as melanoma, head and neck, liver or kidney cancer.

This CDR3 is CASSYGTGANQPQHF. The CDR3 nucleotides read TGTGCCAGCAGTTACGGGACAGGGGCAAATCAGCCCCAGCATTTT. The rearrangement uses TRBV6-5 and TRBJ1-5; TRBD1 aligns across 10 bases. CDR1 is MNHEY, CDR2 SVGAGI, per germline. CDR3 size: 15 residues. V dropped 2 bases and J dropped 4; count of bases not matched to a gene: 2.

This chain joins TRBV28 and TRBJ1-3, with unresolved D. Trimming took 6 bases from V and 0 from J, leaving 9 bases between them. The CDR3 contains 14 residues. Germline V CDR1 and CDR2: MDHEN, SYDVKM. The CDR3 DNA reads TGTGCCAGCAGGAGACCGAACTCTGGAAACACCATATATTTT. Amino acid sequence: CASRRPNSGNTIYF. Supplemented by reference TRBV28 and TRBJ1-3, the full variable domain reads DVKVTQSSRYLVKRTGEKVFLECVQDMDHENMFWYRQDPGLGLRLIYFSYDVKMKEKGDIPEGYSVSREKKERFSLILESASTNQTSMYLCASRRPNSGNTIYFGEGSWLTVV.

V and J are TRBV19 and TRBJ1-5; perhaps TRBD1 as D (5 bases). The CDR3 totals 14 residues. Trimming took off 8 bases at V and 0 bases at J, with 11 bases between the two ends. Germline CDR1 LNHDA, CDR2 SQIVND (reference sequence). CDR3 protein: CASDRQYSNQPQHF. The CDR3 DNA reads as TGTGCCAGTGATAGACAGTATAGCAATCAGCCCCAGCATTTT. The full variable domain, its missing parts supplied by reference TRBV19 and TRBJ1-5, is DGGITQSPKYLFRKEGQNVTLSCEQNLNHDAMYWYRQDPGQGLRLIYYSQIVNDFQKGDIAEGYSVSREKKESFPLTVTSAQKNPTAFYLCASDRQYSNQPQHFGDGTRLSIL.

This rearrangement joins TRBV4-2 to TRBJ1-3; 7 positions match TRBD1. Germline lookup yields CDR1 LGHNA and CDR2 YNFKEQ. V lost 4 bases to trimming and J lost 0 bases; unmatched junction nucleotides: 6. This CDR3 is built from 16 residues. The DNA of the CDR3 is TGTGCCAGCAGCCGGGGACAGCCTAACTCTGGAAACACCATATATTTT. It yields the protein CASSRGQPNSGNTIYF.

The chain couples TRBV20-1 to TRBJ1-2; no firm D call. V dropped 0 bases and J dropped 8 bases, with 1 base sitting between them. The CDR3 is 9 amino acids. The germline V gene has CDR1 DFQATT and CDR2 SNEGSKA (reference sequence). The CDR3 here is CSAREGYTF. CDR3 DNA sequence: TGCAGTGCTAGAGAAGGCTACACCTTC.

The rearrangement uses TRBV6-6 and TRBJ2-4; D is unclear. Trimming left V 0 bases short and J 5 bases short, with 14 bases between. CDR3 length: 16 amino acids. Germline V gene sequence: CDR1 MNHNY, CDR2 SVGAGI (reference sequence). The chain's CDR3 is CASSYSWGVKENIQYF. DNA of the CDR3: TGTGCCAGCAGTTACTCATGGGGTGTCAAAGAAAACATTCAGTACTTC.

V usage is TRBV19 and J usage is TRBJ2-1, with 8 nucleotides matching TRBD2. This CDR3 contains 15 residues. The ends lost 9 bases at V and 7 bases at J; junction bases unmatched: 14. Per the germline V gene, CDR1 is LNHDA and CDR2 is SQIVND (reference sequence). This chain's CDR3 is CARPFSGGPRNEQFF. The CDR3 coding sequence is TGTGCCAGGCCGTTCTCGGGAGGGCCTCGGAATGAGCAGTTCTTC.

This clone came up once. This chain joins TRBV6-5 and TRBJ2-2, with no clear D. Trimming removed 2 bases at V and 1 base at J, with 11 bases between. The CDR3 consists of 16 residues. The germline V gene encodes CDR1 MNHEY and CDR2 SVGAGI. The CDR3 DNA reads TGTGCCAGCAGTTACCTCGGACCGGGGAACACCGGGGAGCTGTTTTTT. Translation: CASSYLGPGNTGELFF.

The table lists this clone with a count of one. V is TRBV28 and J is TRBJ2-2; 9 nucleotides agree with TRBD1. The V gene's germline CDR1 is MDHEN and CDR2 SYDVKM. The CDR3 loop spans 20 amino acids. V lost 5 bases, J lost 0 bases, and 16 bases stayed unmatched. CDR3 nucleotide sequence: TGTGCCAGCAGTCTCCCTGAGGAGAGACAGGGGGACGCGAACACCGGGGAGCTGTTTTTT. Translated, it gives CASSLPEERQGDANTGELFF.

This clone was counted a few times. The DNA for the CDR3 is TGTGCCAGCAGTGGGTCCACGGTGGCTTTCTTT. It translates to CASSGSTVAFF. The chain is built from TRBV14 and TRBJ1-1; D gene ambiguous. The CDR3 covers 11 residues. V was clipped by 6 bases and J by 11 bases, with 13 bases between them. Looked up from germline, CDR1 is SGHDN and CDR2 is FVKESK.

This chain links TRBV11-3 with TRBJ2-1, with 14 bases matching TRBD2. Unmatched junction bases numbered 5, after V lost 4 bases and J lost 6 bases. The CDR3 is made up of 16 amino acids. In germline, CDR1 is SGHNT, CDR2 YENEEA. The CDR3: CASSSSGTSGSNEQFF. The CDR3 DNA is TGTGCCAGCAGCTCATCCGGGACTAGCGGGAGCAATGAGCAGTTCTTC.

The genes are TRBV10-2 and TRBJ1-1; no firm D call. Trimming took 2 bases from V and 0 from J, leaving 10 bases between them. CDR1 and CDR2 from the germline V gene are WSHSY and SAAADI. This CDR3 has 15 residues. This CDR3 is CASSEVWGLNTEAFF. The CDR3 coding sequence is TGCGCCAGCAGTGAGGTGTGGGGTTTGAACACTGAAGCTTTCTTT.

This sequence joins TRBV6-1 and TRBJ1-1; weak D call: TRBD1 (5 bases). The germline gives CDR1 MNHNS, CDR2 SASEGT. Trimming left V 1 base short and J 3 bases short, with 12 bases between. This CDR3 spans 15 amino acids. The CDR3 sequence is CASSEDEGKYTEAFF. Written as DNA, the CDR3 is TGTGCCAGCAGTGAAGATGAGGGGAAGTACACTGAAGCTTTCTTT.